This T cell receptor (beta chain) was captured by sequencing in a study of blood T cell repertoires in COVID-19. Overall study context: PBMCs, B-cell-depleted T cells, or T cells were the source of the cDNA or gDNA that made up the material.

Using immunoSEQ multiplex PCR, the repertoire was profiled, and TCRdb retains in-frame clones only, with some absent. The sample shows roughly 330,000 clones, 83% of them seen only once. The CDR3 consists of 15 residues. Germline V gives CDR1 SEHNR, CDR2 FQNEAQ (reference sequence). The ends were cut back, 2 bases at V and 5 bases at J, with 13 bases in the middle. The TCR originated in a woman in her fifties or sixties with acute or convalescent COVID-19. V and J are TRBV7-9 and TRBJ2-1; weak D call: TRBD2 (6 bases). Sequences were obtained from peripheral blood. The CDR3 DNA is TGTGCCAGCAGCTTATCGGAGGGTGCGAACAATGAGCAGTTCTTC. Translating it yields CASSLSEGANNEQFF.